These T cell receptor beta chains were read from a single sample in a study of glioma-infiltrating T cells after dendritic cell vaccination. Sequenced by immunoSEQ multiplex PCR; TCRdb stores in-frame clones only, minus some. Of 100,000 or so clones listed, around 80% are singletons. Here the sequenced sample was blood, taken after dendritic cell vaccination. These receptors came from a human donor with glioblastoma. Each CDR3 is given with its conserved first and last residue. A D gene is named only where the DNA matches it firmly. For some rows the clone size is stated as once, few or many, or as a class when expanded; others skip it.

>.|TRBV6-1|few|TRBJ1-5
CASSGRTVSSGQPQHF
TGTGCCAGCAGTGGGCGGACAGTTTCTTCTGGTCAGCCCCAGCATTTT
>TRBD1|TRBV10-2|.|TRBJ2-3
CASSVARGFADTQYF
TGCGCCAGCAGTGTGGCCAGGGGGTTTGCAGATACGCAGTATTTT
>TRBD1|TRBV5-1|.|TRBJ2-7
CASSFWTGGPYEQYF
TGCGCCAGCAGCTTCTGGACAGGGGGCCCCTACGAGCAGTACTTC
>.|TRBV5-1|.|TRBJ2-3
CASSLTSGEADTQYF
TGCGCCAGCAGCTTGACAAGTGGGGAGGCAGATACGCAGTATTTT
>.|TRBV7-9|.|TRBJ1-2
CASSLDGAALNYGHTF
TGTGCCAGCAGCTTAGATGGGGCAGCTCTTAACTATGGCCACACCTTC
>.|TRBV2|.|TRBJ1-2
CASRGVGAGYTF
TGTGCCAGCAGGGGGGTGGGGGCTGGCTACACCTTC
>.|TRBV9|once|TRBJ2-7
CASSADHYEQYF
TGTGCCAGCAGCGCAGACCACTACGAGCAGTACTTC
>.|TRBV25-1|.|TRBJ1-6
CASTRDWYSPLHF
TGTGCCAGCACCAGGGACTGGTATTCACCCCTCCACTTT
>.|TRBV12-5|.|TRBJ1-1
CASGPGLPNTEAFF
TGTGCTAGTGGGCCAGGCTTACCAAACACTGAAGCTTTCTTT
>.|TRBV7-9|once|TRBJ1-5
CASSLGQLSFQPQHF
TGTGCCAGCAGCTTAGGACAGCTTAGCTTTCAGCCCCAGCATTTT
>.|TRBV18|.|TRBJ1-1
CASSPPSGRVEAFF
TGTGCCAGCTCACCACCGTCAGGGAGGGTTGAAGCTTTCTTT
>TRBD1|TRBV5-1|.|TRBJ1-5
CASSLMGGFRTGQPQHF
TGCGCCAGCAGCTTGATGGGCGGGTTCCGGACAGGGCAGCCCCAGCATTTT
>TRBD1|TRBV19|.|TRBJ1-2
CASSRTGGKTRGYTF
TGTGCCAGTAGTAGGACAGGGGGCAAGACTCGTGGCTACACCTTC
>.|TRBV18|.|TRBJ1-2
CASSPPSSGLDNYGYTF
TGTGCCAGCTCACCACCATCCTCGGGACTTGATAACTATGGCTACACCTTC
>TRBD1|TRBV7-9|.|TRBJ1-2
CASSPQGDNGYTF
TGTGCCAGCAGCCCACAGGGGGATAATGGCTACACCTTC
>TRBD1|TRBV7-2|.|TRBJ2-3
CASSLVTGGDTQYF
TGTGCCAGCAGCTTAGTGACAGGGGGTGATACGCAGTATTTT
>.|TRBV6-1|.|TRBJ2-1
CASSDRGSYNEQFF
TGTGCCAGCAGTGATCGAGGCTCCTACAATGAGCAGTTCTTC
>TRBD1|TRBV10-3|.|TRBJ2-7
CAISEITGVHEQYF
TGTGCCATCAGTGAAATTACAGGGGTCCACGAGCAGTACTTC
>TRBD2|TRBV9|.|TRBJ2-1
CASSVGLAGYNEQFF
TGTGCCAGCAGCGTAGGACTAGCCGGATACAATGAGCAGTTCTTC